Following are 28 T cell receptor beta chains from one sample sequenced in a study of CD8 T cells in Susac syndrome. The RNA input was 0.5 to 1 ug, and it was reverse transcribed with random hexamers. TCRdb reprocessed the immunoSEQ multiplex PCR reads via MiXCR and lists one record per CDR3 protein. The data contain 210,000 or so distinct CDR3 sequences, approximately 90% of them seen just once; the ten biggest clones take up about 0.12%. Sequencing was carried out using CD8+ T cells from PBMCs. These TCRs come from a human donor with multiple sclerosis.

The V gene is TRBV5-1, the J gene TRBJ2-1, with D perhaps TRBD1 (5 bases). The CDR3 totals 15 residues. Looked up from germline, CDR1 is SGHRS and CDR2 is YFSETQ. The V end lost 2 bases, the J end lost 4 bases, and 13 bases lay between the germline ends. The CDR3 nucleotides read TGCGCCAGCAGCTTACTTTCCCAGGGTTACAATGAGCAGTTCTTC. Amino acids: CASSLLSQGYNEQFF.

The chain carries TRBV4-3 and TRBJ1-3; D possibly corresponds to TRBD1 (5 bases). CDR3 length: 15 amino acids. V was cut by 0 bases and J by 4 bases, with 10 bases left in between. Germline V CDR1 and CDR2: LGHNA, YSLEER. CDR3 protein: CASSQEKGSGNTIYF. The CDR3 DNA follows: TGCGCCAGCAGCCAAGAAAAGGGGTCAGGAAACACCATATATTTT.

The chain is built from TRBV25-1 and TRBJ1-6; D gene ambiguous. Germline CDR1 and CDR2: MGHDK and SYGVNS. The CDR3 covers 14 residues. The V end was cut by 4 bases, the J end by 7 bases, with 11 bases between. CDR3 residues: CASSGLSGNSPLHF. CDR3 DNA sequence: TGTGCCAGCAGTGGATTAAGCGGGAATTCACCCCTCCACTTT.

This rearrangement joins TRBV12-3 or TRBV12-4 to TRBJ2-5; D remains unclear. This CDR3 spans 12 amino acids. Trimming stripped 6 bases from V and 3 bases from J, with 8 bases between. The CDR3 DNA is TGTGCCAGCAGCCCTGGGGAAGAGACCCAGTACTTC. Translating it yields CASSPGEETQYF.

The chain recombines TRBV29-1 with TRBJ1-1; D uncertain. The CDR3 is made up of 14 amino acids. V gave up 5 bases and J gave up 4 bases, with 17 bases separating them. Germline-derived CDR1 and CDR2 are SQVTM and ANQGSEA. This CDR3 is CSVQRGYIRTEAFF. DNA for the CDR3: TGCAGCGTTCAACGGGGATACATTCGCACTGAAGCTTTCTTT.

Only one count was recorded for this clonotype. The chain carries TRBV5-1 and TRBJ2-3; TRBD2 agrees at 8 bases. The CDR3 totals 15 residues. Germline CDR1 is SGHRS and CDR2 is YFSETQ. V was clipped by 5 bases and J by 7 bases; unmatched bases: 12. For the CDR3, the DNA is TGCGCCAGCAGATCTTTCGGGGGGGGCCGCAATACGCAGTATTTT. Its translation is CASRSFGGGRNTQYF.

This clonotype was found once. This sequence joins TRBV4-3 and TRBJ2-1; 7 nucleotides agree with TRBD1. Germline assignment: CDR1 LGHNA and CDR2 YSLEER. This CDR3 contains 16 residues. The ends lost 0 bases at V and 6 bases at J; junction bases unmatched: 8. The CDR3 bases are TGCGCCAGCAGCCAAGATGGTACAGGGGCATTCAATGAGCAGTTCTTC. This sequence encodes CASSQDGTGAFNEQFF.

The rearrangement links TRBV20-1 to TRBJ2-7; a possible D gene is TRBD2 (6 bases). CDR1 and CDR2 from the germline V gene are DFQATT and SNEGSKA (reference sequence). CDR3 size: 11 residues. Trimming took off 6 bases at V and 7 bases at J, with 13 bases between the two ends. The CDR3 here is CSATGLPEQYF. The CDR3 bases are TGCAGTGCGACGGGACTGCCGGAGCAGTACTTC.

The chain carries TRBV7-8 and TRBJ2-7; TRBD1 matches at 8 bases. After removal of 5 bases from V and 3 bases from J, the junction contained 12 bases not matched to a gene. The V gene's germline CDR1 is SGHVS and CDR2 FQNEAQ. The CDR3 runs to 16 residues. The CDR3 nucleotides read TGTGCCAGCAGCCCACACCGGGACAGGCCACACTACGAGCAGTACTTC. The encoded protein is CASSPHRDRPHYEQYF.

This sequence joins TRBV6-2 or TRBV6-3 and TRBJ2-3; 11 bases align to TRBD2. The germline CDR1 and CDR2 sequences are MNHEY and SVGEGT. The junction had 8 bases not matched to a gene; V was cut back by 3 bases and J by 0 bases. CDR3 size: 18 residues. For the CDR3, the DNA is TGTGCCAGCAGTTATGTGGCAACTAGCGGGAGTAGCACAGATACGCAGTATTTT. Translation gives CASSYVATSGSSTDTQYF.

V is TRBV29-1 and J is TRBJ1-2, with TRBD1 matching 7 bases. In germline, CDR1 is SQVTM, CDR2 ANQGSEA. This CDR3 has 13 amino acids. V lost 1 base to trimming and J lost 3 bases; unmatched junction nucleotides: 2. The CDR3 nucleotides are TGCAGCGTTGAAGGACAGGGTTACTATGGCTACACCTTC. This sequence encodes CSVEGQGYYGYTF.

For the CDR3, the DNA is TGTGCCAGCAGAGGCCCCGCTGAAGCTTTCTTT. This codes for CASRGPAEAFF. The rearrangement uses TRBV5-4 and TRBJ1-1; the D is unclear. CDR3 length equals 11 residues. The germline gives CDR1 SGHNT, CDR2 YYREEE (reference sequence). V dropped 5 bases and J dropped 6 bases, with 8 bases sitting between them.

The chain joins TRBV7-8 to TRBJ1-2; perhaps TRBD1 as D (5 bases). Germline V CDR1 and CDR2: SGHVS, FQNEAQ. The germline V and J ends were trimmed by 5 bases and 3 bases, with 16 bases remaining between them. This CDR3 contains 15 residues. The CDR3 loop is CASSAAGGTYYGYTF. The CDR3 region has the DNA TGTGCCAGCAGCGCAGCGGGGGGGACCTACTATGGCTACACCTTC.

The chain recombines TRBV27 with TRBJ2-1; 9 positions agree with TRBD2. Germline V gene lookup returns CDR1 MNHEY and CDR2 SMNVEV (reference sequence). This CDR3 has 15 residues. V trimming: 1 base; J trimming: 4 bases; junction bases outside the gene matches: 2. The CDR3 is CASSLYLAGYNEQFF. In nucleotides, the CDR3 is TGTGCCAGCAGTTTATATCTAGCGGGGTACAATGAGCAGTTCTTC.

This clonotype turned up a few times. The V gene is TRBV4-1, the J gene TRBJ1-1; D is unclear. Germline CDR1 and CDR2: MGHRA and YSYEKL. Deletions cut 1 base from V and 0 bases from J, with 3 bases between. The CDR3 length is 13 residues. The CDR3 DNA is TGCGCCAGCAGCCAAGGAATGAACACTGAAGCTTTCTTT. This codes for CASSQGMNTEAFF.

V is TRBV30 and J is TRBJ2-7; 7 nucleotides line up with TRBD1. Germline V CDR1 and CDR2: GTSNPN, SVGIG (reference sequence). With 5 bases clipped from V and 3 bases from J, the junction kept 1 base outside the gene matches. The CDR3 consists of 11 residues. DNA of the CDR3: TGTGCCTGGGGGGACAGCTACGAGCAGTACTTC. Translated: CAWGDSYEQYF.

V is TRBV5-6 and J is TRBJ1-1, with a weak D call TRBD1 (5 bases). CDR1 is SGHDT, CDR2 YYEEEE, per germline. There are 11 residues in the CDR3. V lost 4 bases and J lost 7, with 8 bases in between. The CDR3 region is CASSVTGEAFF. CDR3 DNA: TGTGCCAGCAGCGTAACAGGTGAAGCTTTCTTT.

The J gene is TRBJ2-3, the V gene TRBV6-2 or TRBV6-3; D remains unclear. Trimming stripped 5 bases from V and 6 bases from J, with 15 bases between. Per the germline V gene, CDR1 is MNHEY and CDR2 is SVGEGT. This CDR3 region has 14 residues. CDR3 DNA sequence: TGTGCCAGCAGTGCCAGCCAGGCGGTGGATACGCAGTATTTT. This gives the protein CASSASQAVDTQYF.

The CDR3 region has the DNA TGTGCCAGCAGTTTATCCCCGGCGGGAGGGCCGGGGAACACCGGGGAGCTGTTTTTT. Residues: CASSLSPAGGPGNTGELFF. The V gene is TRBV12-3 or TRBV12-4, the J gene TRBJ2-2; 9 nucleotides match TRBD2. V lost 2 bases to trimming and J lost 1 base; unmatched junction nucleotides: 11. The CDR3 has 19 amino acids.

The sample holds one count of this clonotype. The chain is built from TRBV10-3 and TRBJ2-7, with D possibly TRBD2 on 6 matching bases. This CDR3 has 14 amino acids. The V end was cut by 0 bases, the J end by 3 bases, with 9 bases between. Germline CDR1 is ENHRY and CDR2 is SYGVKD. CDR3 amino acids: CAISESGLDYEQYF. CDR3 nucleotides: TGTGCCATCAGTGAGTCGGGACTGGACTACGAGCAGTACTTC.

V gene TRBV7-9 combines with J gene TRBJ2-7, with 9 bases aligning to TRBD2. CDR1 and CDR2 (germline): SEHNR, FQNEAQ (reference sequence). The CDR3 length is 16 residues. J gave up 1 base and V 5 bases, and 9 bases lay outside the gene matches. The CDR3 nucleotides are TGTGCCAGCAGCGCCCCAGGGACTAGCAGATCCTACGAGCAGTACTTC. Protein product: CASSAPGTSRSYEQYF. Full variable domain (missing parts from reference TRBV7-9 and TRBJ2-7): DTGVSQNPRHKITKRGQNVTFRCDPISEHNRLYWYRQTLGQGPEFLTYFQNEAQLEKSRLLSDRFSAERPKGSFSTLEIQRTEQGDSAMYLCASSAPGTSRSYEQYFGPGTRLTVT.

The rearrangement joins TRBV20-1 to TRBJ1-1; D is undetermined. The V end was cut by 3 bases, the J end by 5 bases, with 16 bases between. Germline V gene data show CDR1 as DFQATT and CDR2 as SNEGSKA (reference sequence). There are 14 residues in the CDR3. The CDR3 sequence is CSARGLGSETEAFF. As DNA, the CDR3 is TGCAGTGCTAGGGGCTTGGGGAGCGAGACTGAAGCTTTCTTT.

The genes are TRBV10-2 and TRBJ2-3; perhaps TRBD2 as D (6 bases). Germline V CDR1 and CDR2: WSHSY, SAAADI. The CDR3 loop spans 14 amino acids. The V gene lost 7 bases and the J gene lost 2 bases, with 13 bases spanning the gap. DNA of the CDR3: TGCGCCAGCACGGCGACGGGGGACACAGATACGCAGTATTTT. It encodes CASTATGDTDTQYF.

The genes are TRBV25-1 and TRBJ1-6; 10 positions agree with TRBD1. This CDR3 has 14 amino acids. Per the germline V gene, CDR1 is MGHDK and CDR2 is SYGVNS. V lost 5 bases to trimming and J lost 10 bases; unmatched junction nucleotides: 5. The CDR3 DNA sequence: TGTGCCAGCAGTCGGACAGGGGGAAGCTCACCCCTCCACTTT. Amino acid sequence: CASSRTGGSSPLHF.

This chain links TRBV6-5 with TRBJ1-2; D unclear. The CDR3 covers 13 residues. Germline V lookup: CDR1 MNHEY, CDR2 SVGAGI. Trimming stripped 3 bases from V and 4 bases from J, with 9 bases between. In nucleotides, the CDR3 is TGTGCCAGCAGTTATAACAGCCTCTATGGCTACACCTTC. It encodes CASSYNSLYGYTF.

In its sample, this clonotype was seen a few times. This chain links TRBV7-3 with TRBJ2-3; perhaps TRBD2 as D (5 bases). Trimming removed 10 bases at V and 0 bases at J, with 17 bases between. The germline V gene encodes CDR1 SGHTA and CDR2 FQGTGA. CDR3 length: 15 amino acids. CDR3 nucleotide sequence: TGTGCCACCTCTCGGGGAACTACTAGCACAGATACGCAGTATTTT. Translation gives CATSRGTTSTDTQYF.

The rearrangement links TRBV30 to TRBJ1-1, with D possibly being TRBD1 (6 bases). Germline lookup yields CDR1 GTSNPN and CDR2 SVGIG (reference sequence). This CDR3 has 12 amino acids. CDR3 sequence: CAQGRGGTEAFF. CDR3 nucleotides: TGTGCGCAGGGGCGCGGTGGGACTGAAGCTTTCTTT.

The chain joins TRBV29-1 to TRBJ2-6; a weak D match, TRBD2 (6 bases). Germline CDR1 is SQVTM and CDR2 is ANQGSEA. This CDR3 contains 16 residues. V was pared by 0 bases and J by 4 bases, with 13 bases between. CDR3 region: CSVEEVFRGGANVLTF. The CDR3 DNA sequence: TGCAGCGTTGAAGAGGTCTTTCGGGGGGGGGCCAACGTCCTGACTTTC.